A selection of T cell receptor beta chains follows, all from one sample in a study of blood T cell repertoires in COVID-19. Data came from immunoSEQ multiplex PCR; TCRdb stores just in-frame clones and leaves some out. The table records around 300,000 clones, 90% of them present only once. Sequencing was done on a sample of peripheral blood. Source of these receptors: a woman between 25 and 40 years old with COVID-19, enrolled during active disease. Both conserved end residues are part of each CDR3.

j_call v_call cdr3_aa
TRBJ2-3 TRBV5-1 CASSLGPGDTQYF
TRBJ1-2 TRBV18 CASSPDEGARIYGYTF
TRBJ2-7 TRBV5-6 CASRRLAGPTYEQYF
TRBJ2-7 TRBV18 CASSPGPGLSGGEQYF
TRBJ2-7 TRBV28 CASRIGQAPYEQYF
TRBJ1-1 TRBV5-1 CASSLDVGGTQAFF
TRBJ2-6 TRBV7-6 CASSLEWEGVSSGANVLTF
TRBJ1-6 TRBV4-1 CASSQDWGGGGPLHF
TRBJ2-4 TRBV18 CASSLRDPRGGNIQYF
TRBJ1-6 TRBV5-1 CASKVTGQGYSPLHF
TRBJ2-7 TRBV2 CASEGGTSKKYF
TRBJ2-7 TRBV7-3 CASSLPGQGIIEQYF
TRBJ1-5 TRBV7-2 CASSARQLQPQHF
TRBJ1-1 TRBV4-1 CASSHLSGGTEAFF
TRBJ1-5 TRBV28 CASTTDRDAMVQPQHF
TRBJ1-1 TRBV15 CATSRDLRVMNTEAFF
TRBJ2-7 TRBV28 CASSLSAGVYEQYF
TRBJ1-5 TRBV2 CASSKDRAGQPQHF
TRBJ1-2 TRBV16 CASSQTGGYGYTF
TRBJ2-5 TRBV6-5 CATDGGAQGETQYF
TRBJ2-1 TRBV5-1 CASSLASGIYNEQFF
TRBJ1-2 TRBV2 CASRPRTGGSYGYTF
TRBJ1-1 TRBV5-4 CASSLGQLKAFF
TRBJ2-5 TRBV24-1 CATSDPATGGETQYF
TRBJ2-5 TRBV24-1 CATSDLDRGETQYF
TRBJ2-7 TRBV7-9 CASSGNTERTSPDYEQYF
TRBJ1-2 TRBV5-1 CASSQSGVKAEGYTF
TRBJ2-7 TRBV5-1 CASSSDRGGNEQYF
TRBJ2-3 TRBV30 CAWSVKFRGTSGRFGADTQYF
TRBJ2-6 TRBV7-3 CASSLRAGLSSGANVLTF
TRBJ1-1 TRBV7-2 CASSLVGQGNTEAFF
TRBJ2-1 TRBV5-1 CASSWELAGGRDEQFF
TRBJ1-5 TRBV19 CASSPTGTGEINQPQHF
TRBJ2-2 TRBV2 CASSEALGVSTGELFF
TRBJ1-5 TRBV9 CASTLGTGEGQPQHF
TRBJ1-4 TRBV3-1/TRBV3-2 CASSQVLAATNEKLFF
TRBJ2-7 TRBV30 CAWGLALPGQGVEQYF
TRBJ1-6 TRBV2 CASSLQGLNSPLHF
TRBJ1-4 TRBV4-1 CASSPRIGGTNEKLFF